This T cell receptor beta chain originates from a study of T cells in Graves' hyperthyroidism and ophthalmopathy. Study results and caveats: Ophthalmopathy could be told apart from stable hyperthyroidism with a 13 V-J model. Model output signaled ophthalmopathy a median 6.5 months ahead of onset. Among clonotypes expanded in thyroid above 0.001, most were also found in blood.

PBMCs were derived from 10 ml fresh peripheral blood. This clonotype was seen repeatedly, ten times or more. The antigen remains unidentified. TCR beta CDR3 sequences were amplified from RNA transcripts. Carried out on the TCR CDR3, a first-round RT-PCR used the HTBI primer set. MiXCR, applied by TCRdb to the multiplex PCR reads, yields one record per CDR3 protein. Of about 290,000 distinct CDR3 sequences listed, 10% to 15% are singletons. Germline assignment: CDR1 DFQATT and CDR2 SNEGSKA (reference sequence). This CDR3 is built from 13 residues. V shed 7 bases and J shed 0 bases, with 11 bases lying between them.

The sequencing input was blood. This chain joins TRBV20-1 and TRBJ2-3, with D tentatively TRBD1 or TRBD2 (6 bases each). This TCR was sampled from a woman aged 25 to 39 with Graves' hyperthyroidism that later progressed to Graves' ophthalmopathy. The CDR3 DNA follows: TGCAGTGTGAAGGGGGGTAGCACAGATACGCAGTATTTT. Amino acid sequence: CSVKGGSTDTQYF.